This T cell receptor beta chain was captured in a study of shared clonotypes between healthy human individuals. Study findings and constraints: In the sorted subsets, rarefaction showed sequencing was incomplete despite large depth. There were few donors, and this limited the genetic and exposure-history diversity represented. The four-donor shared clonotypes exceeded non-shared clonotypes in generation probability, with non-shared ones scoring lower.

The V gene end was trimmed by 2 bases and the J gene end by 3 bases; junction bases not matched to a gene: 5. The CDR3 totals 16 residues. CDR1 is LGHNA and CDR2 is YSLEER in the germline V gene. As regards this clone: Its antigen is not known.

The data were produced by immunoSEQ multiplex PCR, yet TCRdb's version contains in-frame clones alone and is incomplete. The table records about 2,200,000 clones, about 93% of them present only once. Naive-designated CD8 cells lacked CD45RO, were positively enriched for CCR7, and omitted terminally differentiated effector memory CD45RA+ cells. Those who donated, Caucasian adults without exception, all lived in Nashville, Tennessee. The chain couples TRBV4-3 to TRBJ2-1; 9 bases agree with TRBD2. The sample taken for sequencing was naive CD8+ T cells from PBMCs. The origin of this receptor is a man younger than 35 in good health. Some clones in this sample may be carry-over from other donors' samples. The CDR3 nucleotides read TGCGCCAGCAGCCAACTAGCGGGATGGGACTACAATGAGCAGTTCTTC. As protein: CASSQLAGWDYNEQFF.